The source of this TCR beta chain is a study of beta chain features in type 1 diabetes. Whole-study findings and limits: Relative to healthy donors, patients appeared to have naive, central memory and Treg TCRB repertoires that were more similar.

Reverse transcribing all isolated RNA meant expressed TCRB transcripts were sequenced. The repertoire was sequenced with immunoSEQ multiplex PCR; TCRdb's copy has only in-frame clones and lacks some. The sample lists hundreds of thousands of clones, roughly a sixth occurring once. This clone was counted between two and nine times. The antigen is unknown. CDR3 size: 16 residues. The germline gives CDR1 MNHNY, CDR2 SVGAGI (reference sequence). V lost 0 bases, J lost 0 bases, and 9 bases lay in between. The sample taken for sequencing was naive CD4+ T cells from blood. J is TRBJ1-3 and V is TRBV6-6; unclear D gene. This receptor was obtained from a man between 18 and 29 years old in good health. CDR3 in DNA: TGTGCCAGCAGTTACTCGTGGGCGGCCTCTGGAAACACCATATATTTT. Translated: CASSYSWAASGNTIYF.